The clone carrying this T cell receptor (beta chain) was observed a few times. This sample stems from a study of regulatory T cells in long-lasting Graves disease. Noted time point: newly diagnosed GD, antithyroid drugs for less than 3 months. There was RNA extracted from PBMCs, and the TCR library was made from it. CDR1 and CDR2 from the germline V gene are SGHAT and FQNNGV. This CDR3 has 13 residues. Trimming cost V 5 bases and J 1 base, with 8 bases left between them. The TCR beta library used iRepertoire HTBI primers with Arm-PCR amplification of CDR3. TCRdb ran MiXCR on the multiplex PCR reads and lists one entry per CDR3 protein. The sample shows 530,000 or so distinct CDR3 sequences, 15% to 20% of them seen only once. The same data also contributed to another study, on T cells in Graves' hyperthyroidism and ophthalmopathy.

The sequences come from peripheral blood mononuclear cells (PBMCs), collected at new diagnosis, from a patient treated with antithyroid drugs. The chain employs TRBV11-2 and TRBJ1-1; D gene uncertain. The clonotype originates from a man in his late teens or twenties with Graves disease. The CDR3 spells CASSIPGNTEAFF. CDR3 coding DNA: TGTGCCAGCAGCATCCCAGGGAACACTGAAGCTTTCTTT.